These 6 T cell receptor beta chains were sequenced from one sample in a study of T cells in Graves' hyperthyroidism and ophthalmopathy. Template material for amplifying TCR beta CDR3 regions consisted of RNA transcripts. First-round RT-PCR with HTBI primers amplified the TCR CDR3 region. TCRdb redid the calling of the multiplex PCR reads with MiXCR, one entry per CDR3 protein. The table lists some 380,000 distinct CDR3 sequences, approximately 13% of them singletons. Sequenced sample: blood. These receptors originate from a young man with Graves' hyperthyroidism that later progressed to Graves' ophthalmopathy.

The V and J genes are TRBV20-1 and TRBJ1-4, with D maybe TRBD1 (5 bases). The CDR3 is 12 amino acids. The V gene's germline CDR1 is DFQATT and CDR2 SNEGSKA (reference sequence). Trimming took off 6 bases at V and 8 bases at J, with 13 bases between the two ends. In DNA, the CDR3 is TGCAGTGCCCCTAGGGACCAAGAAAAACTGTTTTTT. Protein product: CSAPRDQEKLFF.

This clonotype was recorded at least ten times. The genes are TRBV9 and TRBJ1-3; D might be TRBD1 (6 bases). The CDR3 extends over 15 amino acids. Germline V gene sequence: CDR1 SGDLS, CDR2 YYNGEE. V was trimmed by 0 bases and J by 2 bases, leaving 9 bases between them. The CDR3 protein is CASSVEKGAGNTIYF. In nucleotides, the CDR3 is TGTGCCAGCAGCGTAGAGAAGGGGGCTGGAAACACCATATATTTT.

This clonotype occurred many times. The chain links TRBV6-1 to TRBJ2-4; TRBD2 might be the D (5 bases). The CDR3 length is 12 residues. Germline-derived CDR1 and CDR2 are MNHNS and SASEGT. V was shortened by 5 bases and J by 5 bases, with 7 bases between the two germline ends. The CDR3: CASSSAENIQYF. CDR3 sequence (DNA): TGTGCCAGCAGTTCAGCGGAAAACATTCAGTACTTC.

The CDR3 bases are TGTGCCAGCAGCTTCACAGGGAGTAATTCACCCCTCCACTTT. The encoded protein is CASSFTGSNSPLHF. V usage is TRBV7-3 and J usage is TRBJ1-6; a possible D gene is TRBD1 (6 bases). CDR3 length: 14 residues. Germline values: CDR1 SGHTA, CDR2 FQGTGA. The germline V and J ends were trimmed by 3 bases and 6 bases, with 9 bases remaining between them.

The table lists this clonotype with many counts. The chain carries TRBV2 and TRBJ2-7, with D possibly matching TRBD2 (6 bases). Trimming took off 3 bases at V and 2 bases at J, with 14 bases between the two ends. This CDR3 is built from 15 residues. Germline V gene lookup returns CDR1 SNHLY and CDR2 FYNNEI. CDR3 loop: CASSDPGRRPYEQYF. CDR3 bases: TGTGCCAGCAGTGATCCGGGGAGGCGTCCCTACGAGCAGTACTTC.

The CDR3: CASSTIQGVGQPQHF. In DNA form, the CDR3 reads TGTGCCAGTAGTACTATACAGGGGGTCGGTCAGCCCCAGCATTTT. The rearrangement uses TRBV19 and TRBJ1-5, with 8 bases matching TRBD1. The V and J ends lost 4 bases and 6 bases, in that order; junction bases with no gene match: 8. The CDR3 covers 15 residues. Germline V gene sequence: CDR1 LNHDA, CDR2 SQIVND (reference sequence).